This TCR beta chain was captured in a study of cytomegalovirus exposure and HLA in healthy donors. Overall study results and limits: A later analysis appeared to link common viral pathogens to several of the most significant clusters. V- and J-gene trimming in TCR beta was tied to a missense DCLRE1C variant by an analysis performed later. Prior analysis indicated that the majority of TCR beta V segments exhibited productivity approximately 90% or approximately 30% of the time.

60 Vbeta and 13 Jbeta primers were used in PCR. Repertoires were generated with immunoSEQ multiplex PCR, while TCRdb's copy carries only in-frame clones and drops some. The table records about 180,000 clones, roughly 75% of them present only once. This clone was seen only a few times. Its antigen remains unidentified. Trimming stripped 3 bases from V and 0 bases from J, with 15 bases between. CDR1 is SGHAT and CDR2 is FQNNGV in the germline V gene. This CDR3 spans 16 amino acids. The TCR was taken from a woman aged 25-40 years in good health and CMV-seronegative. The sequenced material came from PBMCs. V is TRBV11-2 and J is TRBJ2-7; possibly TRBD2 for D (6 bases). CDR3 sequence reads: CASSFGVRGFSYEQYF. DNA for the CDR3: TGTGCCAGCAGCTTCGGGGTTCGGGGGTTCTCCTACGAGCAGTACTTC.